Detailed here is one TCR beta chain. In the original processing: Estimation of nucleated cell counts was performed using reference gene primer amplification. Assay used: immunoSEQ multiplex PCR; TCRdb lists only in-frame clones, some missing. That table supplies the V and J calls and clone size; D and trimming were determined from the DNA. The table lists approximately 85,000 clones, approximately 90% of them singletons. The germline V gene encodes CDR1 SGDLS and CDR2 YYNGEE. This CDR3 region has 14 residues. The V and J ends lost 4 bases and 1 base respectively, with 11 bases between them. This entry is derived from a study of blood T cell repertoires in COVID-19.

The chain recombines TRBV9 with TRBJ1-1; a weak D match, TRBD1 (5 bases). The source material was peripheral blood. The sequence was collected from a middle-aged man with acute or convalescent COVID-19. CDR3 protein: CASSPGGANTEAFF. In DNA form, the CDR3 reads TGTGCCAGCAGCCCAGGCGGGGCGAACACTGAAGCTTTCTTT.